Presented here are 14 T cell receptor beta chains from one specimen sequenced in a study of shared clonotypes between healthy human individuals. Generated by immunoSEQ multiplex PCR, the TCRdb table keeps only in-frame clones and is missing some. Of roughly 2,000,000 clones detected, about 94% appear once; the ten largest clones hold roughly 1.2%. The naive CD8 population came from CD45RO-negative cells selected for CCR7, without terminally differentiated effector memory CD45RA+ cells. Sequencing was done on a sample of naive CD8+ T cells sorted from blood. These receptors all stem from a man between 18 and 35 years old in good health.

A word on this clone: The same CDR3 can be traced to other DNA sequences in this sample. This sequence joins TRBV6-5 and TRBJ2-7; D is tentatively TRBD1 or TRBD2 (7 bases each). The CDR3 runs 15 residues. The V end was cut by 2 bases, the J end by 2 bases, with 13 bases between. Germline-derived CDR1 and CDR2 are MNHEY and SVGAGI. CDR3 nucleotides: TGTGCCAGCAGTTACGGGCAGGGGGGGACCTACGAGCAGTACTTC. It specifies CASSYGQGGTYEQYF.

This clone came up once. The V and J genes are TRBV19 and TRBJ2-1; D might be TRBD1 (5 bases). Germline CDR1 is LNHDA and CDR2 is SQIVND (reference sequence). Deletions cut 3 bases from V and 0 bases from J, with 12 bases between. The CDR3 is 16 amino acids. CDR3 nucleotides: TGTGCCAGTAGTATGAGACAGTCGAGCTCCTACAATGAGCAGTTCTTC. Translating gives CASSMRQSSSYNEQFF.

This clone was counted once. The CDR3 DNA follows: TGCAGCGGCTTGGGGGGCTCCTACGAGCAGTACTTC. It encodes CSGLGGSYEQYF. J is TRBJ2-7 and V is TRBV29-1, with D possibly being TRBD2 (6 bases). V was shortened by 7 bases and J by 0 bases, with 10 bases between the two germline ends. This CDR3 spans 12 amino acids. The germline V gene has CDR1 SQVTM and CDR2 ANQGSEA.

This clone appeared a single time. Here the CDR3 reads CASSWEGGPSYNEQFF. The CDR3, as DNA: TGTGCCAGCAGCTGGGAGGGCGGGCCCTCCTACAATGAGCAGTTCTTC. The chain combines TRBV5-6 with TRBJ2-1, with 7 bases aligning to TRBD2. The length of the CDR3 is 16 residues. J gave up 0 bases and V 3 bases, and 6 bases lay outside the gene matches. Per the germline V gene, CDR1 is SGHDT and CDR2 is YYEEEE.

In DNA, the CDR3 is TGTGCCAGCTCCCCGGGCGGGGGCTCGGACTATGGCTACACCTTC. It specifies CASSPGGGSDYGYTF. This sequence joins TRBV18 and TRBJ1-2, with TRBD1 as a possible D gene (6 bases). The germline gives CDR1 KGHSH, CDR2 LQKENI. Trimming left V 6 bases short and J 3 bases short, with 17 bases between. The CDR3 loop spans 15 amino acids. Full variable domain (missing parts from reference TRBV18 and TRBJ1-2): NAGVMQNPRHLVRRRGQEARLRCSPMKGHSHVYWYRQLPEEGLKFMVYLQKENIIDESGMPKERFSAEFPKEGPSILRIQQVVRGDSAAYFCASSPGGGSDYGYTFGSGTRLTVV.

The chain carries TRBV5-4 and TRBJ2-1; TRBD1 matches at 7 bases. The CDR3 is 15 residues long. V was pared by 4 bases and J by 7 bases, with 11 bases of the junction left unmatched. Germline assignment: CDR1 SGHNT and CDR2 YYREEE (reference sequence). CDR3 bases: TGTGCCAGCAGCGCCCCCGGGACAGAGGAGAATGAGCAGTTCTTC. This translates into CASSAPGTEENEQFF.

The chain recombines TRBV27 with TRBJ2-5; D gene uncertain. Germline V gene sequence: CDR1 MNHEY, CDR2 SMNVEV (reference sequence). Trimming stripped 0 bases from V and 5 bases from J, with 13 bases between. The CDR3 extends over 15 amino acids. CDR3 bases: TGTGCCAGCAGTTTATCGCCCGCCCCGATGGAGACCCAGTACTTC. Protein: CASSLSPAPMETQYF.

This CDR3 reads CASSYTAGNTEAFF. DNA of the CDR3: TGTGCCAGCAGTTACACGGCCGGGAACACTGAAGCTTTCTTT. The chain combines TRBV6-5 with TRBJ1-1; D is unclear. V lost 2 bases, J lost 1 base, and 8 bases lay in between. This CDR3 has 14 amino acids. Looked up from germline, CDR1 is MNHEY and CDR2 is SVGAGI.

The chain is built from TRBV5-6 and TRBJ1-1; 7 bases map to TRBD1. CDR1 is SGHDT and CDR2 is YYEEEE in the germline V gene. The CDR3 sequence is 15 residues long. V trimming: 3 bases; J trimming: 0 bases; junction bases outside the gene matches: 5. CDR3 nucleotide sequence: TGTGCCAGCAGCTCTTACAGGGGAATGAACACTGAAGCTTTCTTT. It yields the protein CASSSYRGMNTEAFF.

Worth noting for this clone: The identical CDR3 is also encoded by other nucleotide sequences in the sample. V is TRBV4-1 and J is TRBJ1-1, with D uncertain. The CDR3 loop spans 15 amino acids. Germline lookup yields CDR1 MGHRA and CDR2 YSYEKL. Between the trimmed V and J ends, which lost 1 base and 2 bases, there was a span of 11 bases. The CDR3, as DNA: TGCGCCAGCAGCCAAGTCGGGGTCGGCAACACTGAAGCTTTCTTT. It encodes CASSQVGVGNTEAFF.

V and J are TRBV5-1 and TRBJ2-5, with 12 bases aligning to TRBD1. With V trimmed by 3 bases and J by 5 bases, 8 bases remained unmatched. The CDR3 loop spans 16 amino acids. Germline CDR1 and CDR2: SGHRS and YFSETQ. CDR3 loop: CASSWDGTGGEETQYF. The DNA of the CDR3 is TGCGCCAGCAGCTGGGACGGGACAGGGGGCGAGGAGACCCAGTACTTC.

The chain carries TRBV7-9 and TRBJ1-3; D unclear. Trimming removed 1 base at V and 0 bases at J, with 7 bases between. This CDR3 has 15 amino acids. Germline CDR1 SEHNR, CDR2 FQNEAQ (reference sequence). This CDR3 is CASSLDLSSGNTIYF. For the CDR3, the DNA is TGTGCCAGCAGCTTAGATCTGAGCTCTGGAAACACCATATATTTT.

The chain is built from TRBV21-1 and TRBJ1-2; the table's D gene call, TRBD1, was not cross checked with the DNA. TRBV21-1 corresponds to a pseudogene. The CDR3 consists of 15 residues. CDR3 in DNA: TGTGCCAGCACTCCCGGACAGGGACTTTACTATGGCTACACCTTC. It specifies CASTPGQGLYYGYTF.

This rearrangement joins TRBV7-2 to TRBJ2-3; D remains ambiguous. Germline assignment: CDR1 SGHTA and CDR2 FQGNSA. This CDR3 has 15 amino acids. The V gene lost 1 base and the J gene lost 1 base, with 9 bases spanning the gap. The DNA of the CDR3 is TGTGCCAGCAGCTTAGATCTAGAGGGCACAGATACGCAGTATTTT. Protein product: CASSLDLEGTDTQYF.